This is a list of T cell receptor beta chains from one sample in a study of PD-L1 blockade in urothelial cancer. Here immunoSEQ multiplex PCR was the method, and the copy in TCRdb shows in-frame clones only, minus some. The data hold 45,000 to 55,000 clones, with approximately 85% observed a single time. Sequenced material: PBMCs, taken around atezolizumab (anti-PD-L1) treatment. These receptors all stem from a man in his 70s with urothelial cancer. CDR3s include the opening cysteine and the closing phenylalanine or tryptophan. Fields, in order: V gene, J gene, CDR3 protein.

TRBV6-5,TRBJ2-1,CASSYSRDRGNEQFF
TRBV7-9,TRBJ2-7,CASSLAPLTSGYEQYF
TRBV4-1,TRBJ2-7,CASSLSPSGASYEQYF
TRBV20-1,TRBJ1-2,CSASQQGGYTF
TRBV27,TRBJ1-2,CASISQGGGYTF
TRBV28,TRBJ2-3,CASSSLTSGASTDTQYF
TRBV11-3,TRBJ2-7,CASSPGTGGGYEQYF
TRBV27,TRBJ2-2,CASSLYREAGELFF
TRBV28,TRBJ1-5,CASSLLSGDRFNQPQHF
TRBV30,TRBJ2-2,CAWDGERESGSGELFF
TRBV2,TRBJ1-5,CASSEASRVSNQPQHF